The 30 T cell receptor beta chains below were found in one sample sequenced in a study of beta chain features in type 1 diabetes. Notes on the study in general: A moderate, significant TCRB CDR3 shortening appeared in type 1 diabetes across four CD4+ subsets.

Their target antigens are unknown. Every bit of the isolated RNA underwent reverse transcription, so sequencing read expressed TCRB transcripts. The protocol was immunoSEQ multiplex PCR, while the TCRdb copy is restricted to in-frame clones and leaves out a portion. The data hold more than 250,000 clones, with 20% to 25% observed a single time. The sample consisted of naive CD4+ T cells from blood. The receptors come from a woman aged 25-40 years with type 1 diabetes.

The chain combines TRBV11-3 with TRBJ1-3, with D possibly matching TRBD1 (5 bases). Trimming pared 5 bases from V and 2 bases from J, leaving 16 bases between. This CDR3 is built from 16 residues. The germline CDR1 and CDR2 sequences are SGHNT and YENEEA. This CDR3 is CASSPPGGDPGNTIYF. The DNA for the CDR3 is TGTGCCAGCAGCCCCCCCGGCGGGGACCCTGGAAACACCATATATTTT.

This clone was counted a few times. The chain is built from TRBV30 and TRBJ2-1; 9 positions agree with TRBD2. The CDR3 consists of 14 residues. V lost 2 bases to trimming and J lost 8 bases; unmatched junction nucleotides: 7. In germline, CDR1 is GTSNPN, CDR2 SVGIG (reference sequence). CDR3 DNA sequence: TGTGCCTGGAGTTTGGGACTAGCTTTCTATGAGCAGTTCTTC. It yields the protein CAWSLGLAFYEQFF.

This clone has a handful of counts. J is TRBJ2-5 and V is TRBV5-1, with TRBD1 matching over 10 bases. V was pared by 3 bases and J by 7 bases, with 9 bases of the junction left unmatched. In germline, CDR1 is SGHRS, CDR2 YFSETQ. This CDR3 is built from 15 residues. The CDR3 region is CASSSRTGGRVTQYF. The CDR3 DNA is TGCGCCAGCAGCTCCAGGACAGGGGGTCGCGTGACCCAGTACTTC.

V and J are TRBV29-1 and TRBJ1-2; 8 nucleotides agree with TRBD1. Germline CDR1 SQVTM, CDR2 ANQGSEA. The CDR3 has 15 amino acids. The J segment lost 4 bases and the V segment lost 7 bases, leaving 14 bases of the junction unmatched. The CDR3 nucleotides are TGCAGCGGTCTCGGGCAGGGGGCGCCCGGCTATGGCTACACCTTC. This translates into CSGLGQGAPGYGYTF.

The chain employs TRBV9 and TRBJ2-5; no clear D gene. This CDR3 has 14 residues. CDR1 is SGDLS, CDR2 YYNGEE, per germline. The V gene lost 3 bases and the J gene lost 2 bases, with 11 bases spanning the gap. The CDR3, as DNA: TGTGCCAGCAGCGCCCGACTTATACAAGAGACCCAGTACTTC. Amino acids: CASSARLIQETQYF.

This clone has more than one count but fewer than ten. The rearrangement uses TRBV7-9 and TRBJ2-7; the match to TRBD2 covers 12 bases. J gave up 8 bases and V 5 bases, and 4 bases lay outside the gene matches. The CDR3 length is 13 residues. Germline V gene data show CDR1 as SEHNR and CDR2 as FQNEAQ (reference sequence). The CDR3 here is CASSPRTSGKQYF. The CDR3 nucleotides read TGTGCCAGCAGCCCCAGGACTAGCGGGAAGCAGTACTTC.

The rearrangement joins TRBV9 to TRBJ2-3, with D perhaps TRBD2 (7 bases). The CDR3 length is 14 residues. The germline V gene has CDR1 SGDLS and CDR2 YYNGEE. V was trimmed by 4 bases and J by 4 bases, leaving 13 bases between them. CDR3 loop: CASSPRGGADTQYF. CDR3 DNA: TGTGCCAGCAGCCCGCGAGGGGGGGCAGATACGCAGTATTTT.

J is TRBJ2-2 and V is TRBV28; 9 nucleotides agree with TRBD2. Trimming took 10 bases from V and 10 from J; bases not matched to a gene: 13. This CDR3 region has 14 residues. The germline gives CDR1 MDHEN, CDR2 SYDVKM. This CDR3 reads CATSSWTSVVELFF. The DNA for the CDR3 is TGTGCCACATCCTCCTGGACTAGCGTCGTGGAGCTGTTTTTT.

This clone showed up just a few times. The CDR3 nucleotides are TGTGCCACCAGCAGAGGACCGCGGCGGGGGTACAATGAGCAGTTCTTC. This encodes CATSRGPRRGYNEQFF. The chain employs TRBV15 and TRBJ2-1; 7 bases fit TRBD2. The CDR3 is 16 amino acids. CDR1 is LNHNV, CDR2 YYDKDF, per germline (reference sequence). J was trimmed by 4 bases and V by 1 base; bases with no gene match: 7.

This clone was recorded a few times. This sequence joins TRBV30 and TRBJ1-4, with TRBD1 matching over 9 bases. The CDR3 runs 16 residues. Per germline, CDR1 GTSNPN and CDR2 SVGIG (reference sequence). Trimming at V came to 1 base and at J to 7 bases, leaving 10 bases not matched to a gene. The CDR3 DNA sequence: TGTGCCTGGAGTGCGGGGACAGGGATCTCAGCTGAAAAACTGTTTTTT. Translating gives CAWSAGTGISAEKLFF.

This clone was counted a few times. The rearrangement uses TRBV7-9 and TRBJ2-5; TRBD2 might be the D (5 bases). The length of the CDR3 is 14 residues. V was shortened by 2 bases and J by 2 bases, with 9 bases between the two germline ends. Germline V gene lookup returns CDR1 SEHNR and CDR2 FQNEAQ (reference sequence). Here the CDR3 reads CASSLRLAQETQYF. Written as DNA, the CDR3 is TGTGCCAGCAGCTTACGTCTAGCACAAGAGACCCAGTACTTC.

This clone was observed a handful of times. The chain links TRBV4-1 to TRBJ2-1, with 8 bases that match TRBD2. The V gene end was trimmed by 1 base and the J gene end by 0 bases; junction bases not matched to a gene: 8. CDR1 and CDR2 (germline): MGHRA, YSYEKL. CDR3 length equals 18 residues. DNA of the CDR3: TGCGCCAGCAGCCAAGGCCATAGCGGGATAAGCTCCTACAATGAGCAGTTCTTC. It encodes CASSQGHSGISSYNEQFF.

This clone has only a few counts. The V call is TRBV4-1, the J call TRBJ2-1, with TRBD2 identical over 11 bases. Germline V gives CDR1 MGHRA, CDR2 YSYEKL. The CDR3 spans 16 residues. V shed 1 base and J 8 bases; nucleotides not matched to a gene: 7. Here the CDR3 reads CASSQVFSGREYEQFF. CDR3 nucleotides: TGCGCCAGCAGCCAAGTATTTAGCGGGAGGGAGTATGAGCAGTTCTTC.

The CDR3 spells CASSSAGGPNEQYF. In DNA, the CDR3 is TGTGCCAGCAGCTCAGCGGGAGGGCCCAACGAGCAGTACTTC. V usage is TRBV7-2 and J usage is TRBJ2-7; TRBD2 agrees at 10 bases. The CDR3 sequence is 14 residues long. V lost 4 bases to trimming and J lost 5 bases; unmatched junction nucleotides: 5. The germline CDR1 and CDR2 sequences are SGHTA and FQGNSA.

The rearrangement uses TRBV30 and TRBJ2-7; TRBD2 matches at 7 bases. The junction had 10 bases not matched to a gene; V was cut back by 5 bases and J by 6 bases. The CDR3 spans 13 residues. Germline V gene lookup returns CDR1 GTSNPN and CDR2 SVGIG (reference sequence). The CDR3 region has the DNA TGTGCCTGGGGACTAGACCTTTTAGGCGAGCAGTACTTC. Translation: CAWGLDLLGEQYF.

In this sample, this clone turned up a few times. CDR3 nucleotide sequence: TGCGCCAGCAGCCAAGATGGGCAGTACACCGGGGAGCTGTTTTTT. The encoded protein is CASSQDGQYTGELFF. The chain couples TRBV4-1 to TRBJ2-2; D gene uncertain. V lost 0 bases and J lost 3, with 8 bases in between. The CDR3 contains 15 residues. The germline gives CDR1 MGHRA, CDR2 YSYEKL.

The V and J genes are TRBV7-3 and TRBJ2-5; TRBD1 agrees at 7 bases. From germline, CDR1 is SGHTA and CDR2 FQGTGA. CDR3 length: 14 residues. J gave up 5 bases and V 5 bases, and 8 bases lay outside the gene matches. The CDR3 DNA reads TGTGCCAGCAGCCAACAGGGGCTCCAGGAGACCCAGTACTTC. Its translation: CASSQQGLQETQYF.

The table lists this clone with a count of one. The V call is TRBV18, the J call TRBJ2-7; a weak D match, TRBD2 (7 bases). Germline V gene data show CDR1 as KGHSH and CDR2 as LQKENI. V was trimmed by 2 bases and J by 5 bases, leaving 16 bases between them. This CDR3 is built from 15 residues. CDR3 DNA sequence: TGTGCCAGCTCACCAAATGCGGGGGCGGAGAACGAGCAGTACTTC. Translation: CASSPNAGAENEQYF.

CDR3 sequence (DNA): TGTGCCAGCAGCTTGGGACAGGGAGACGAGCAGTTCTTC. Its translation is CASSLGQGDEQFF. The chain employs TRBV5-4 and TRBJ2-1; 7 bases line up with TRBD1. Unmatched junction bases numbered 4, after V lost 0 bases and J lost 10 bases. The CDR3 length is 13 residues. Germline CDR1 SGHNT, CDR2 YYREEE (reference sequence). The complete variable domain, with remaining parts taken from reference TRBV5-4 and TRBJ2-1, reads ETGVTQSPTHLIKTRGQQVTLRCSSQSGHNTVSWYQQALGQGPQFIFQYYREEENGRGNFPPRFSGLQFPNYSSELNVNALELDDSALYLCASSLGQGDEQFFGPGTRLTVL.

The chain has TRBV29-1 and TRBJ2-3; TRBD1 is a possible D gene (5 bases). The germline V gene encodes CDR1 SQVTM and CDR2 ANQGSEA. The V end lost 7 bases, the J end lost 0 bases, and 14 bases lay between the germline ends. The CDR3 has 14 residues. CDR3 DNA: TGCAGCGCATCAAGACAGAGTAGCACAGATACGCAGTATTTT. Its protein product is CSASRQSSTDTQYF.

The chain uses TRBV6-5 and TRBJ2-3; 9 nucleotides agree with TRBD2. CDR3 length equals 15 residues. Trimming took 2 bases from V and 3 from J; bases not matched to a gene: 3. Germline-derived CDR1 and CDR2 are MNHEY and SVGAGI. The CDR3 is CASSYVAGVTDTQYF. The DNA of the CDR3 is TGTGCCAGCAGTTACGTAGCGGGAGTTACAGATACGCAGTATTTT.

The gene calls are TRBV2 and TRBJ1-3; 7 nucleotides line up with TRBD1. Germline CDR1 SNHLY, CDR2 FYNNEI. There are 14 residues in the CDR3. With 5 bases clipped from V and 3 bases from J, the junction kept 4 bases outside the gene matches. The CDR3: CASSWDSFGNTIYF. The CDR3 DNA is TGTGCCAGCAGTTGGGACAGCTTTGGAAACACCATATATTTT.

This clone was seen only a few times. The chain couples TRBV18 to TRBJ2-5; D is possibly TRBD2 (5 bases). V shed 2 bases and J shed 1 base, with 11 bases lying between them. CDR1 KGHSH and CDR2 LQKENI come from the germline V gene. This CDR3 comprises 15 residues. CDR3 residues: CASSPSAAVQETQYF. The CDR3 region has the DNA TGTGCCAGCTCACCATCGGCAGCGGTCCAAGAGACCCAGTACTTC. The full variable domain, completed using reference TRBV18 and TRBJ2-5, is NAGVMQNPRHLVRRRGQEARLRCSPMKGHSHVYWYRQLPEEGLKFMVYLQKENIIDESGMPKERFSAEFPKEGPSILRIQQVVRGDSAAYFCASSPSAAVQETQYFGPGTRLLVL.

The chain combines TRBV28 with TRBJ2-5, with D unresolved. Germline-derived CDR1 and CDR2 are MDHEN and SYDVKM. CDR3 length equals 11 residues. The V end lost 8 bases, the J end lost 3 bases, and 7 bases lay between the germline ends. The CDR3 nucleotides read TGTGCCAGCCAGGAAGAAGAGACCCAGTACTTC. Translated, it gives CASQEEETQYF. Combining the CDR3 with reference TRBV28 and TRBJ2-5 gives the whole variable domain DVKVTQSSRYLVKRTGEKVFLECVQDMDHENMFWYRQDPGLGLRLIYFSYDVKMKEKGDIPEGYSVSREKKERFSLILESASTNQTSMYLCASQEEETQYFGPGTRLLVL.

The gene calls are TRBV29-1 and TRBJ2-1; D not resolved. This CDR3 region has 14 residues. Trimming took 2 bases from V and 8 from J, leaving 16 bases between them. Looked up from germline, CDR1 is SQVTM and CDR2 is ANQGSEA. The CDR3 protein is CSVESPLRGDEQFF. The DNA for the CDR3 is TGCAGCGTTGAATCTCCCCTCCGCGGCGATGAGCAGTTCTTC.

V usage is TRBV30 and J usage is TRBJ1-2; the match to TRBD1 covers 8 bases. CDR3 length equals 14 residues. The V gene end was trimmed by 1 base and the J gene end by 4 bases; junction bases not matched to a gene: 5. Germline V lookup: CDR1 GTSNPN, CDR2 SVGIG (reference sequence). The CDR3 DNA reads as TGTGCCTGGAGTGGGCAGGGGGCTGGCTATGGCTACACCTTC. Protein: CAWSGQGAGYGYTF.

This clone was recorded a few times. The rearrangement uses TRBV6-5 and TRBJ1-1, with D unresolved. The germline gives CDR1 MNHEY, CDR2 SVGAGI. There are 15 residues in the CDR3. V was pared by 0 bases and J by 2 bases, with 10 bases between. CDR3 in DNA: TGTGCCAGCAGTTACTCGACTCGGCTCAACACTGAAGCTTTCTTT. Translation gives CASSYSTRLNTEAFF.

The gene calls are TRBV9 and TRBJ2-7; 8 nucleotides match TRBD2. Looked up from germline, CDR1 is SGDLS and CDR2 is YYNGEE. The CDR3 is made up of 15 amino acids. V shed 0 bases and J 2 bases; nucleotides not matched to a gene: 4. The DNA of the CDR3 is TGTGCCAGCAGCGTAGCTTCGGGACTAGCCTACGAGCAGTACTTC. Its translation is CASSVASGLAYEQYF.

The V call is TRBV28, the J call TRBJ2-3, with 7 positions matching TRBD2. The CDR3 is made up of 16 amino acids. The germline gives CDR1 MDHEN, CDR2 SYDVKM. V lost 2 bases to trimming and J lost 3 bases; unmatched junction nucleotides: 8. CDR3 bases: TGTGCCAGCAGTTTAGGCGGCGGGAGAACAACAGATACGCAGTATTTT. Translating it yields CASSLGGGRTTDTQYF.

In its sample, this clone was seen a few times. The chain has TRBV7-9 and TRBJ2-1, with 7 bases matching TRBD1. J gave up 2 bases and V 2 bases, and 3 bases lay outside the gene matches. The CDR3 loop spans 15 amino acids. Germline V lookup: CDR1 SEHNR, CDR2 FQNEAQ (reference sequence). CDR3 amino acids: CASSLRGQAYNEQFF. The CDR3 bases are TGTGCCAGCAGCTTACGCGGACAGGCCTACAATGAGCAGTTCTTC.